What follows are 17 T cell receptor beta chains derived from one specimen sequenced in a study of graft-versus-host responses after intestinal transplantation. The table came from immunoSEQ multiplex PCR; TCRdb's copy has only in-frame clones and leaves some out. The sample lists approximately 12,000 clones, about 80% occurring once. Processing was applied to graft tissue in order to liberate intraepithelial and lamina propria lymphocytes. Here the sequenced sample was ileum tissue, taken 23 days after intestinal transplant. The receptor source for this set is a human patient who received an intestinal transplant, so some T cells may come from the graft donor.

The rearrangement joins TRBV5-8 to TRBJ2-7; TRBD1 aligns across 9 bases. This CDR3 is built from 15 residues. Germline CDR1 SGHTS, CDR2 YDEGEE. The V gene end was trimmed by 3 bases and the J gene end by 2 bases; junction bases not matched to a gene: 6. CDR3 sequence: CASSSPGQGTYEQYF. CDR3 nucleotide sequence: TGTGCCAGCAGCTCTCCGGGACAGGGAACCTACGAGCAGTACTTC.

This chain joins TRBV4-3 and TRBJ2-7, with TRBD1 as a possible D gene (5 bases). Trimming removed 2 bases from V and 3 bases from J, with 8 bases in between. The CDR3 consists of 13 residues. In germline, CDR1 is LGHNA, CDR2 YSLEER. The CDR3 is CASSQLGDYEQYF. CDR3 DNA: TGCGCCAGCAGCCAACTAGGGGACTACGAGCAGTACTTC.

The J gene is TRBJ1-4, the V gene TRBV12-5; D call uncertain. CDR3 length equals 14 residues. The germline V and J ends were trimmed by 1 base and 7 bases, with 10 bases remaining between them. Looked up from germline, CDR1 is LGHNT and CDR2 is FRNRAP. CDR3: CASGLGPFGEKLFF. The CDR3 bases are TGTGCTAGTGGTTTGGGCCCGTTTGGTGAAAAACTGTTTTTT.

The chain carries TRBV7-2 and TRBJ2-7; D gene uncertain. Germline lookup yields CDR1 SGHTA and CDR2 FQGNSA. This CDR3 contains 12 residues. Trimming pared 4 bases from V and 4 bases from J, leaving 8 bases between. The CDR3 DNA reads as TGTGCCAGCAGCTGGAACAGTTACGAGCAGTACTTC. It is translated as CASSWNSYEQYF.

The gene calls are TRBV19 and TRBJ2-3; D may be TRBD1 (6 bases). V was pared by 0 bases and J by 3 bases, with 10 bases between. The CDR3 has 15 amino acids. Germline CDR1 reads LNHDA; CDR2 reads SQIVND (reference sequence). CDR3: CASSIDGRGTDTQYF. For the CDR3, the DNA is TGTGCCAGTAGTATAGATGGCAGGGGAACAGATACGCAGTATTTT. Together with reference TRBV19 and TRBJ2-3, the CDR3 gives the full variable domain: DGGITQSPKYLFRKEGQNVTLSCEQNLNHDAMYWYRQDPGQGLRLIYYSQIVNDFQKGDIAEGYSVSREKKESFPLTVTSAQKNPTAFYLCASSIDGRGTDTQYFGPGTRLTVL.

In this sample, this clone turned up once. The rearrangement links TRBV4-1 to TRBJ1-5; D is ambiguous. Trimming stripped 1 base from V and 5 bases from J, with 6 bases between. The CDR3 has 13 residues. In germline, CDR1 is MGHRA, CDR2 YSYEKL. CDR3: CASSQVFDQPQHF. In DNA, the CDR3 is TGCGCCAGCAGCCAAGTATTCGATCAGCCCCAGCATTTT.

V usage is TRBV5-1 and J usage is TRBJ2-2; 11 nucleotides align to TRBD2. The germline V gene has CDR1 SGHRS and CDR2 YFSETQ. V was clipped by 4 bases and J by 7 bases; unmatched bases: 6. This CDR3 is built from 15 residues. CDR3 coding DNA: TGCGCCAGCAGCCGGACTAGCGGGTTTGACGGGGAGCTGTTTTTT. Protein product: CASSRTSGFDGELFF. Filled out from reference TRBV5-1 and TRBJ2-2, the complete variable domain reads KAGVTQTPRYLIKTRGQQVTLSCSPISGHRSVSWYQQTPGQGLQFLFEYFSETQRNKGNFPGRFSGRQFSNSRSEMNVSTLELGDSALYLCASSRTSGFDGELFFGEGSRLTVL.

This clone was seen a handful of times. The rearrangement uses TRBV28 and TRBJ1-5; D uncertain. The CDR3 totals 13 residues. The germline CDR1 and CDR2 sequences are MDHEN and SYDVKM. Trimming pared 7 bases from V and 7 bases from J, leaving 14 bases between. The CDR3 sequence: CASKRPQPQPQHF. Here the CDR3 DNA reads TGTGCCAGCAAGAGGCCCCAACCCCAGCCCCAGCATTTT.

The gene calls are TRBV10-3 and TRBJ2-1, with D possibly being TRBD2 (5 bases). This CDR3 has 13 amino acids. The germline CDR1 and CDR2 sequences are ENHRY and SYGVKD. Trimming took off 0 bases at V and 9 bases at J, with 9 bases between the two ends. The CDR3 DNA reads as TGTGCCATCAGTGAGTCCCCGACTATTGAGCAGTTCTTC. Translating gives CAISESPTIEQFF.

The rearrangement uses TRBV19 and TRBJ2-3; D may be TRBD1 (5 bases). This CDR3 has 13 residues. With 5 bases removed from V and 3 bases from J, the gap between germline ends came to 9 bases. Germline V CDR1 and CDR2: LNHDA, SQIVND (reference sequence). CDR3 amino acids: CASSSAGTDTQYF. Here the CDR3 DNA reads TGTGCCAGTAGTTCAGCAGGGACAGATACGCAGTATTTT.

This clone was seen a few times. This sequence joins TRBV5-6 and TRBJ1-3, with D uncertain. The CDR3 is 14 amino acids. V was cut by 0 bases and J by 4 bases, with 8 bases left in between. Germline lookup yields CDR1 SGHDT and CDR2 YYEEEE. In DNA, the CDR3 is TGTGCCAGCAGCTTGGTCACCTTCGGAAACACCATATATTTT. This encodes CASSLVTFGNTIYF.

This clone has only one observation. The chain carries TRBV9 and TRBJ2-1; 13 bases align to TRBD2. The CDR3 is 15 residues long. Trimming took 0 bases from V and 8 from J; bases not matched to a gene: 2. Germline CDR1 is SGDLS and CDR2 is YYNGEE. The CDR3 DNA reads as TGTGCCAGCAGCGTAGGACTAGCGGGAGGATATGAGCAGTTCTTC. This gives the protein CASSVGLAGGYEQFF.

CDR3 residues: CASSLVLGGGNTIYF. DNA for the CDR3: TGTGCCAGCAGCTTGGTGTTAGGGGGCGGAAACACCATATATTTT. This chain joins TRBV5-6 and TRBJ1-3; TRBD1 aligns across 7 bases. In germline, CDR1 is SGHDT, CDR2 YYEEEE. The CDR3 extends over 15 amino acids. Unmatched junction bases numbered 4, after V lost 0 bases and J lost 4 bases.

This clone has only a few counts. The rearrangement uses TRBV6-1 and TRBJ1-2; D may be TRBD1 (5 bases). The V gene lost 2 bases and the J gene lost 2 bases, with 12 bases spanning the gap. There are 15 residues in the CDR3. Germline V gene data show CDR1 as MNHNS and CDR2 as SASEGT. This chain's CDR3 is CASSENPGFNYGYTF. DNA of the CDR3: TGTGCCAGCAGTGAAAATCCAGGGTTCAACTATGGCTACACCTTC.

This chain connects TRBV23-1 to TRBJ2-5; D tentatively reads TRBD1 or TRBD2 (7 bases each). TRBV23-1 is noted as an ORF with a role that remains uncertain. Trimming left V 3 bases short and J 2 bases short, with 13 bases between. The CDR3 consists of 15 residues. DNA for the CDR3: TGCGCCAGCAGTCACGGCAGGGGGGGTCAAGAGACCCAGTACTTC. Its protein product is CASSHGRGGQETQYF.

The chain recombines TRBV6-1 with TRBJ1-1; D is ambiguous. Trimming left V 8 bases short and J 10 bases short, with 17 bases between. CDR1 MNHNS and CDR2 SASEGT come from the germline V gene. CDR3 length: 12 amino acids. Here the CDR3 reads CASSFGVWAAFF. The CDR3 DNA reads TGTGCCAGCTCCTTCGGGGTCTGGGCAGCTTTCTTT.

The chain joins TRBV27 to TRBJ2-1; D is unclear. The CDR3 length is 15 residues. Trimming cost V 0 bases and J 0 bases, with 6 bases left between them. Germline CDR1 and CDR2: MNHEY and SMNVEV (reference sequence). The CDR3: CASSLSSNSYNEQFF. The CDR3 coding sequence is TGTGCCAGCAGTTTATCATCAAACTCCTACAATGAGCAGTTCTTC.